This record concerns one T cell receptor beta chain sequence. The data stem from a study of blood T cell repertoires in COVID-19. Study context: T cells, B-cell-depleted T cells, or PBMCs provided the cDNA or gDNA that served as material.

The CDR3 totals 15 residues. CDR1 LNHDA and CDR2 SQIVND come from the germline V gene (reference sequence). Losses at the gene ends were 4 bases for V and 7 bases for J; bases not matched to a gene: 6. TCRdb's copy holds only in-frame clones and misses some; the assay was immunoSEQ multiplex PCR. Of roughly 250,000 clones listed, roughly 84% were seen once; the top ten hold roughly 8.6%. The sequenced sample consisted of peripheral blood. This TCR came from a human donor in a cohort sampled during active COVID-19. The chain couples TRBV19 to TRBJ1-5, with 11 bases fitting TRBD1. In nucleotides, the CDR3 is TGTGCCAGTAGTACACGGACAGGGGGCGAGCAGCCCCAGCATTTT. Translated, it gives CASSTRTGGEQPQHF.